These T cell receptor beta chains were read from a single sample in a study of shared clonotypes between healthy human individuals. Produced via immunoSEQ multiplex PCR; TCRdb's table is partial and in-frame only. The sample lists fewer than 1 million clones, about 96% occurring once. The sample comprised naive CD8+ T cells sorted from blood. These receptors all stem from a man younger than 40 in good health. The CDR3 runs from the conserved cysteine through the conserved F or W. The D gene is left open where the match is weak. A clone size is listed for some rows: how often the clone was seen (once, few, many), or a class if it is expanded.

TRBJ2-5 once TRBV5-4 . 14 CASSLIQAQETQYF TGTGCCAGCAGCTTAATACAGGCCCAAGAGACCCAGTACTTC
TRBJ2-3 . TRBV7-2 TRBD2 19 CASSLAPSGALGGTDTQYF TGTGCCAGCAGCTTAGCGCCTAGCGGGGCCTTGGGGGGCACAGATACGCAGTATTTT
TRBJ2-3 . TRBV4-3 . 13 CASSLSTTDTQYF TGCGCCAGCAGCCTGAGTACCACAGATACGCAGTATTTT
TRBJ2-7 . TRBV11-2 . 13 CASSYGINYEQYF TGTGCCAGCAGCTACGGGATCAACTACGAGCAGTACTTC
TRBJ2-1 . TRBV6-5 TRBD2 14 CASSYSRTSYEQFF TGTGCCAGCAGTTACTCGCGGACTAGCTATGAGCAGTTCTTC
TRBJ1-3 . TRBV15 . 15 CATSREGSSGNTIYF TGTGCCACCAGCAGAGAAGGAAGCTCTGGAAACACCATATATTTT
TRBJ2-3 once TRBV29-1 . 21 CSALGPPVVGKGPVSTDTQYF TGCAGCGCTTTGGGGCCCCCAGTAGTTGGCAAGGGGCCAGTGAGCACAGATACGCAGTATTTT
TRBJ2-2 . TRBV7-9 TRBD2 19 CASSGRGTSGTGSTGELFF TGTGCCAGCAGCGGCCGAGGGACTAGCGGGACCGGATCGACCGGGGAGCTGTTTTTT
TRBJ1-5 . TRBV7-8 . 14 CASSEDRFKQPQHF TGTGCCAGCAGCGAAGACAGGTTTAAGCAGCCCCAGCATTTT
TRBJ1-4 . TRBV23-1 . 15 CASRRLQGSNEKLFF TGCGCCAGCCGACGTTTACAGGGTTCTAATGAAAAACTGTTTTTT
TRBJ2-7 . TRBV5-4 . 14 CASSLEGASSRQYF TGTGCCAGCAGCTTGGAAGGGGCATCGAGTCGGCAGTACTTC
TRBJ1-5 . TRBV11-2 . 13 CASSLGPNQPQHF TGTGCCAGCAGCTTAGGGCCCAATCAGCCCCAGCATTTT
TRBJ2-1 once TRBV27 . 13 CASSFGRHNEQFF TGTGCCAGCAGTTTTGGTAGACACAATGAGCAGTTCTTC
TRBJ2-1 . TRBV5-5 TRBD2 19 CASSWDTVGLAGADNEQFF TGTGCCAGCAGTTGGGACACTGTAGGGCTAGCGGGAGCCGACAATGAGCAGTTCTTC
TRBJ2-1 . TRBV11-2 . 13 CASRLIDYNEQFF TGTGCCAGCAGATTGATAGACTACAATGAGCAGTTCTTC
TRBJ2-5 . TRBV9 TRBD1 14 CASSPWDRLETQYF TGTGCCAGCAGCCCCTGGGACAGGCTTGAGACCCAGTACTTC
TRBJ2-5 once TRBV10-3 . 13 CATLAQDQETQYF TGTGCCACCCTAGCACAAGACCAAGAGACCCAGTACTTC
TRBJ1-2 . TRBV5-5 TRBD1 16 CASSLANPGQPQGYTF TGTGCCAGCAGCTTGGCCAACCCGGGACAGCCACAGGGCTACACCTTC
TRBJ1-2 . TRBV29-1 TRBD1 14 CSVEDRGRDYGYTF TGCAGCGTTGAGGACAGGGGGCGCGACTATGGCTACACCTTC
TRBJ2-7 few TRBV28 TRBD2 17 CASSFAHQGGSYLEQYF TGTGCCAGCAGCTTCGCCCATCAGGGAGGGTCCTACCTGGAGCAGTACTTC
TRBJ1-4 . TRBV28 . 14 CASSPGRGAEKLFF TGTGCCAGCAGCCCCGGTAGGGGAGCGGAAAAACTGTTTTTT
TRBJ2-3 . TRBV18 . 12 CASSWDQDTQYF TGTGCCAGCTCATGGGACCAAGATACGCAGTATTTT
TRBJ1-2 . TRBV9 . 13 CASRMQGTGGYTF TGTGCCAGCAGGATGCAGGGAACCGGCGGCTACACCTTC
TRBJ1-3 . TRBV6-6 TRBD1 16 CASSPTGTISGNTIYF TGTGCCAGCAGCCCGACAGGGACTATCTCTGGAAACACCATATATTTT
TRBJ1-4 . TRBV6-6 . 14 CATAEQGPNEKLFF TGTGCCACCGCCGAACAGGGTCCTAATGAAAAACTGTTTTTT
TRBJ2-7 . TRBV9 TRBD1 15 CASSVAGDRGLKQYF TGTGCCAGCAGCGTAGCGGGGGACAGGGGGCTTAAGCAGTACTTC
TRBJ2-7 . TRBV7-9 . 16 CASSLLLARGIYEQYF TGTGCCAGCAGCTTGTTACTAGCTAGGGGAATCTACGAGCAGTACTTC
TRBJ2-7 . TRBV27 . 14 CASSLQRGAYEQYF TGTGCCAGCAGTTTACAAAGGGGGGCCTACGAGCAGTACTTC
TRBJ2-7 . TRBV7-9 . 16 CASSRGRTQGAYEQYF TGTGCCAGCAGCCGCGGCCGGACCCAAGGCGCCTACGAGCAGTACTTC
TRBJ1-2 . TRBV6-1 . 15 CASSSWPVGDYGYTF TGTGCCAGCAGTAGCTGGCCAGTTGGTGATTATGGCTACACCTTC
TRBJ2-2 . TRBV30 TRBD1 15 CAWSVLGTGVGELFF TGTGCCTGGAGTGTTCTCGGGACAGGGGTGGGGGAGCTGTTTTTT
TRBJ2-7 . TRBV7-9 . 13 CASSLEGGPEQYF TGTGCCAGCAGCTTAGAGGGTGGACCGGAGCAGTACTTC
TRBJ2-7 . TRBV4-1 . 15 CASSQSQDNSYEQYF TGCGCCAGCAGCCAGTCTCAGGATAACTCCTACGAGCAGTACTTC
TRBJ2-3 . TRBV28 . 15 CASSLYPLTPDTQYF TGTGCCAGCAGTTTATACCCCCTGACCCCAGATACGCAGTATTTT
TRBJ2-5 . TRBV6-6 . 12 CASSYLQETQYF TGTGCCAGCAGTTACCTTCAAGAGACCCAGTACTTC
TRBJ1-1 . TRBV7-6 . 15 CASSLGRGLNTEAFF TGTGCCAGCAGCTTAGGACGGGGGTTGAACACTGAAGCTTTCTTT
TRBJ2-7 . TRBV2 . 14 CASSGTSSSYEQYF TGTGCCAGCAGTGGGACATCGAGCTCCTACGAGCAGTACTTC
TRBJ2-5 . TRBV29-1 . 13 CSVVYQGGETQYF TGCAGCGTTGTCTACCAGGGGGGAGAGACCCAGTACTTC
TRBJ2-7 once TRBV7-9 . 13 CASSLDGYHEQYF TGTGCCAGCAGCTTAGATGGGTACCACGAGCAGTACTTC
TRBJ2-3 . TRBV10-3 TRBD1 13 CAISDRETDTQYF TGTGCCATATCAGACAGGGAAACAGATACGCAGTATTTT
TRBJ2-1 . TRBV2 . 13 CASSDRAGGEQFF TGTGCCAGCAGTGACAGGGCCGGTGGCGAGCAGTTCTTC
TRBJ2-7 . TRBV9 . 13 CASSPGPFYEQYF TGTGCCAGCAGCCCAGGACCCTTCTACGAGCAGTACTTC
TRBJ2-2 few TRBV5-1 . 12 CASLMGTGELFF TGCGCCAGTCTGATGGGCACCGGGGAGCTGTTTTTT
TRBJ2-7 . TRBV7-9 . 15 CASSYSTGVSGEQYF TGTGCCAGCAGCTATTCGACAGGCGTCTCGGGAGAGCAGTACTTC
TRBJ2-5 . TRBV29-1 TRBD2 18 CSVLGGLAGWGQAETQYF TGCAGCGTCCTAGGAGGACTAGCGGGGTGGGGACAAGCAGAGACCCAGTACTTC
TRBJ2-7 . TRBV4-1 . 14 CASSPSDRLYEQYF TGCGCCAGCAGCCCCTCTGACAGGCTATACGAGCAGTACTTC
TRBJ2-1 . TRBV19 . 15 CASSILGLEGNEQFF TGTGCCAGTAGTATCCTGGGGCTTGAGGGCAATGAGCAGTTCTTC
TRBJ2-1 . TRBV5-1 TRBD1 15 CASSPGQETYNEQFF TGCGCCAGCAGCCCGGGACAGGAAACCTACAATGAGCAGTTCTTC
TRBJ2-3 . TRBV27 . 12 CASSLNTDTQYF TGTGCCAGCAGTTTGAACACAGATACGCAGTATTTT
TRBJ2-7 . TRBV11-2 . 14 CASSLVANTYEQYF TGTGCCAGCAGCTTAGTAGCTAACACCTACGAGCAGTACTTC
TRBJ2-7 . TRBV27 TRBD2 15 CASSNSGNYKYEQYF TGTGCCAGCAGTAATAGCGGGAATTACAAATACGAGCAGTACTTC
TRBJ1-2 . TRBV2 . 14 CASSESTVYYGYTF TGTGCCAGCAGTGAGTCGACAGTTTACTATGGCTACACCTTC
TRBJ2-4 . TRBV7-2 . 17 CASSFLDRTLAKNIQYF TGTGCCAGCAGCTTCTTAGACAGGACCCTAGCCAAAAACATTCAGTACTTC